This TCR beta chain was sequenced for a study of blood T cell repertoires in COVID-19. As for the study in general: Samples of COVID-19 (acute and convalescent) were obtained from the United States, Italy and Spain. Sources were T cells, B-cell-depleted T cells, or PBMCs; the material itself was cDNA or gDNA.

The germline V gene has CDR1 KGHDR and CDR2 SFDVKD. The CDR3 is made up of 14 amino acids. V trimming: 5 bases; J trimming: 4 bases; junction bases outside the gene matches: 6. Original data processing: Amplification of reference gene primers provided the estimated nucleated cell counts. Libraries were prepared by immunoSEQ multiplex PCR; TCRdb keeps only in-frame clonotypes and omits some of them. The V and J calls and the clone size are those of that table, but D and trimming were determined from the DNA. This sample yields around 16,000 clones, of which roughly four fifths are seen a single time; 20% to 25% belongs to the top ten.

The sequencing input was peripheral blood. The rearrangement links TRBV24-1 to TRBJ2-5; 7 bases agree with TRBD1. This TCR was recovered from a man aged 80 or over with active or convalescent COVID-19. CDR3 sequence (DNA): TGTGCCACCAGTGGTAGACAGGGAGCAGAGACCCAGTACTTC. Its translation: CATSGRQGAETQYF.